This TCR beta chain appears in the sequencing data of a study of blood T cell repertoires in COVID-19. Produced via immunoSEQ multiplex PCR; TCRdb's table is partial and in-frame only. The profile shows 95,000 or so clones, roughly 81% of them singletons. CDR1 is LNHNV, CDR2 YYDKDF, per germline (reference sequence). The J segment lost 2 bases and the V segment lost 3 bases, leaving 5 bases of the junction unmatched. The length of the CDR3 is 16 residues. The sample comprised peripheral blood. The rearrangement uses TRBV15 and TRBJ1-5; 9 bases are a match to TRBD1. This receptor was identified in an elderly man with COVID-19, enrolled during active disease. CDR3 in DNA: TGTGCCACCAGCAGGAGGACAGGGGATGGCAATCAGCCCCAGCATTTT. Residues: CATSRRTGDGNQPQHF.